This is a list of T cell receptor beta chains from one sample in a study of T cells after yellow fever vaccination. TCRdb called the 5' RACE reads again in MiXCR, with one record for every CDR3 protein. Among some 350,000 distinct CDR3 sequences, 3% to 4.5% were seen once, and the ten largest hold around 24%. The sample here was PBMCs, taken 5 days after the yellow fever booster vaccination. These receptors all stem from a young man who received the YFV17D yellow fever vaccine. The CDR3 runs from the conserved cysteine through the conserved F or W. The order of the fields is clone size, D gene, J gene, V gene, CDR3 DNA, CDR3 protein. The D gene is left open where the match is weak. Size is stated for part of the rows, as once, few or many counts, or as a class when the clone is expanded.

size: many
D: TRBD2
J: TRBJ2-5
V: TRBV28
DNA: TGTGCCAGCAGGGCTAGCGGGGGCTCCCAAGAGACCCAGTACTTC
CDR3: CASRASGGSQETQYF

size: few
D: NA
J: TRBJ1-1
V: TRBV4-3
DNA: TGCGCCAGCAGTCGGCGGGGGGGCGACGAAGCTTTCTTT
CDR3: CASSRRGGDEAFF

size: NA
D: TRBD1
J: TRBJ2-5
V: TRBV6-2/TRBV6-3
DNA: TGTGCCAGCAGTCACGGGGACAGGATACAAGAGACCCAGTACTTC
CDR3: CASSHGDRIQETQYF

size: many
D: TRBD2
J: TRBJ2-1
V: TRBV7-2
DNA: TGTGCCAGCAGCCGAAGAAACCCGGGACTAGCGATTGAGCAGTTCTTC
CDR3: CASSRRNPGLAIEQFF

size: many
D: NA
J: TRBJ2-1
V: TRBV11-2
DNA: TGTGCCAGCAGCTTAAATGAGCAGTTCTTC
CDR3: CASSLNEQFF

size: NA
D: TRBD2
J: TRBJ2-5
V: TRBV7-7
DNA: TGTGCCAGCAGCTTAGCTGGGACTATCAGCGAGACCCAGTACTTC
CDR3: CASSLAGTISETQYF

size: many
D: NA
J: TRBJ2-1
V: TRBV15
DNA: TGTGCCACCAGCAGAGATGAAGGGGGGGACAATGAGCAGTTCTTC
CDR3: CATSRDEGGDNEQFF

size: many
D: NA
J: TRBJ2-1
V: TRBV15
DNA: TGTGCCACCAGCAGAGATACAATTCGGGGCAATGAGCAGTTCTTC
CDR3: CATSRDTIRGNEQFF

size: many
D: NA
J: TRBJ1-2
V: TRBV29-1
DNA: TGCAGCGTTGGGCAGGGTTATGGCTACACCTTC
CDR3: CSVGQGYGYTF

size: few
D: TRBD1
J: TRBJ2-1
V: TRBV15
DNA: TGTGCCACCAGCAGGAGGGGTGGACAGGGCGCACTTTTTGGACGGTCTAATGAGCAGTTCTTC
CDR3: CATSRRGGQGALFGRSNEQFF

size: many
D: TRBD2
J: TRBJ2-3
V: TRBV5-6
DNA: TGTGCCAGCAGCCCCCGGGGGGGATCAGATACGCAGTATTTT
CDR3: CASSPRGGSDTQYF

size: few
D: TRBD2
J: TRBJ2-1
V: TRBV3-1
DNA: TGTGCCAGCAGCCAAGATCTCCGGGGGGGGCCTATGGATGAGCAGTTCTTC
CDR3: CASSQDLRGGPMDEQFF

size: few
D: NA
J: TRBJ1-2
V: TRBV6-2/TRBV6-3
DNA: TGTGCCAGCAGCCTCGGGACACCCTCAGATGGCTACACCTTC
CDR3: CASSLGTPSDGYTF

size: few
D: TRBD1
J: TRBJ2-1
V: TRBV19
DNA: TGTGCCAGTAGTCTCCGGACAGGGTACGATGAGCAGTTCTTC
CDR3: CASSLRTGYDEQFF

size: few
D: NA
J: TRBJ2-3
V: TRBV29-1
DNA: TGCGGACCTCGGATGGCTGACACGCAGTATTTT
CDR3: CGPRMADTQYF

size: few
D: TRBD1
J: TRBJ1-2
V: TRBV6-5
DNA: TGTGCCAGCAGTTACTCGGGGACAGTTCTCTATGGCTACACCTTC
CDR3: CASSYSGTVLYGYTF

size: many
D: NA
J: TRBJ2-3
V: TRBV20-1
DNA: TGCAGTGCTAGTCTTCGGCTACTCACAGATACGCAGTATTTT
CDR3: CSASLRLLTDTQYF

size: many
D: TRBD2
J: TRBJ2-3
V: TRBV7-2
DNA: TGTGCCAGCAGCTTGTGGGGGGGGTATAGCACAGATACGCAGTATTTT
CDR3: CASSLWGGYSTDTQYF

size: NA
D: NA
J: TRBJ2-1
V: TRBV29-1
DNA: TGCAGCGTTGTGCGTGCGTCCTCCTACAATGAGCAGTTCTTC
CDR3: CSVVRASSYNEQFF

size: many
D: NA
J: TRBJ2-5
V: TRBV18
DNA: TGTGCCAGCTCACCCGGGCCACCTGCGAAGACCCAGTACTTC
CDR3: CASSPGPPAKTQYF

size: NA
D: NA
J: TRBJ1-5
V: TRBV4-2
DNA: TGTGCCAGCAGCCGCCAGGACGGCAATCAGCCCCAGCATTTT
CDR3: CASSRQDGNQPQHF

size: few
D: TRBD1
J: TRBJ1-6
V: TRBV6-6
DNA: TGTGCCAGCAGTTGGGGAGGGGGCGGTTTGTTCGAGTCACCCCTCCACTTT
CDR3: CASSWGGGGLFESPLHF

size: NA
D: NA
J: TRBJ2-3
V: TRBV12-3/TRBV12-4
DNA: TGTGCCAGCATTCTTGGGACTCCGCTAAGGGGAACGCAGTATTTT
CDR3: CASILGTPLRGTQYF

size: many
D: NA
J: TRBJ1-1
V: TRBV20-1
DNA: TGCAGAATAAGGGGCTTAGGGACTGAAGCTTTCTTT
CDR3: CRIRGLGTEAFF

size: few
D: TRBD1
J: TRBJ1-1
V: TRBV20-1
DNA: TGCAGTGCTAGTGGGGACAGGGTCCCTGAAGCTTTCTTT
CDR3: CSASGDRVPEAFF

size: NA
D: TRBD1
J: TRBJ1-5
V: TRBV19
DNA: TGTGCCAGTATAGAACCGGGACAGGGGGCAGATCAGCCCCAGCATTTT
CDR3: CASIEPGQGADQPQHF

size: NA
D: NA
J: TRBJ1-1
V: TRBV4-1
DNA: TGCGCCAGCAGTGAAGCGGGCGCAGGGGACACTGAAGCTTTCTTT
CDR3: CASSEAGAGDTEAFF

size: NA
D: TRBD2
J: TRBJ2-2
V: TRBV7-9
DNA: TGTGCCAGCAGCTTTGGTCCGGGGGGGAACACCGGGGAGCTGTTTTTT
CDR3: CASSFGPGGNTGELFF

size: many
D: TRBD1
J: TRBJ1-2
V: TRBV20-1
DNA: TGCAGTGCTCAAGAGGATGGGACAGCTAACTATGGCTACACCTTC
CDR3: CSAQEDGTANYGYTF

size: NA
D: NA
J: TRBJ1-1
V: TRBV5-1
DNA: TGCGCCAGCAGCGTGAGCCCGGGGGCTGGAAACACTGAAGCTTTCTTT
CDR3: CASSVSPGAGNTEAFF

size: NA
D: NA
J: TRBJ2-5
V: TRBV5-1
DNA: TGCGCCAGCAGCTATGGTGACAAAGAGACCCAGTACTTC
CDR3: CASSYGDKETQYF

size: NA
D: NA
J: TRBJ1-1
V: TRBV27
DNA: TGTGCCAGCAGCTGGACTAGGGCGATGAACACTGAAGCTTTCTTT
CDR3: CASSWTRAMNTEAFF

size: many
D: NA
J: TRBJ1-6
V: TRBV4-3
DNA: TGCGCCAGCAGCCAAGAGGACTATAATTCACCCCTCCACTTT
CDR3: CASSQEDYNSPLHF

size: many
D: NA
J: TRBJ2-3
V: TRBV7-3
DNA: TGTGCCAGCAGCTTATGGGGTCTCACAGATACGCAGTATTTT
CDR3: CASSLWGLTDTQYF

size: few
D: NA
J: TRBJ1-6
V: TRBV7-9
DNA: TGTGCCAGCAGTACAGGACTGAATTCACCCCTCCACTTT
CDR3: CASSTGLNSPLHF

size: NA
D: NA
J: TRBJ1-4
V: TRBV12-3/TRBV12-4
DNA: TGTGCCAGCACACGTCAATTGGGTGGGGCTAGGGAAAAACTGTTTTTT
CDR3: CASTRQLGGAREKLFF

size: many
D: TRBD1
J: TRBJ2-7
V: TRBV5-4
DNA: TGTGCCAGCAGCTTGGATCTCTCAGGGGGAACCTACGAGCAGTACTTC
CDR3: CASSLDLSGGTYEQYF

size: many
D: TRBD1
J: TRBJ1-4
V: TRBV12-3/TRBV12-4
DNA: TGTGCCAGCAGGACAGGGGGAAAACTGTTTTTT
CDR3: CASRTGGKLFF

size: few
D: TRBD2
J: TRBJ2-1
V: TRBV7-2
DNA: TGTGCCAGCAGCCCCGGGACTAGCGGGGGGGCCGGACATGAGCAGTTCTTC
CDR3: CASSPGTSGGAGHEQFF

size: many
D: NA
J: TRBJ1-4
V: TRBV12-3/TRBV12-4
DNA: TGTGCCAGCAGTTCGAGGGGGAGGACTAATGAAAAACTGTTTTTT
CDR3: CASSSRGRTNEKLFF

size: few
D: TRBD1
J: TRBJ2-1
V: TRBV5-1
DNA: TGCGCCAGCAGCTCGACAGGGTTAAACAATGAGCAGTTCTTC
CDR3: CASSSTGLNNEQFF

size: few
D: NA
J: TRBJ2-5
V: TRBV7-9
DNA: TGTGCCAGCAGCTTAAGTGGCACTGAATTGGAGACCCAGTACTTC
CDR3: CASSLSGTELETQYF

size: medium-sized
D: TRBD2
J: TRBJ2-1
V: TRBV19
DNA: TGTGCCAGTAGTATACTGACTAGCGAAGTCAATGAGCAGTTCTTC
CDR3: CASSILTSEVNEQFF

size: NA
D: NA
J: TRBJ2-3
V: TRBV5-1
DNA: TGCGCCAGCACATCCGGGACTCAAGGGGGCACAGATACGCAGTATTTT
CDR3: CASTSGTQGGTDTQYF

size: NA
D: NA
J: TRBJ1-1
V: TRBV4-1
DNA: TGCGCCAGCAGCCAAGATCCAATAGAGGGGATTCAGACTGAAGCTTTCTTT
CDR3: CASSQDPIEGIQTEAFF

size: few
D: NA
J: TRBJ2-3
V: TRBV5-6
DNA: TGTGCCAGCAGTCGGCCTGGGGATACGCAGTATTTT
CDR3: CASSRPGDTQYF